Described below is a single T cell receptor beta chain sequence and its context. This entry is derived from a study of blood T cell repertoires in COVID-19. This CDR3 has 14 amino acids. V trimming: 3 bases; J trimming: 13 bases; junction bases outside the gene matches: 8. Per germline, CDR1 LNHDA and CDR2 SQIVND (reference sequence). Assay: immunoSEQ multiplex PCR; the TCRdb copy retains only in-frame clones and omits some. In the table there are under 150,000 clones, 65% to 80% of which are singletons. The sample consisted of peripheral blood. The receptor was derived from a man aged 55 to 70 with acute or convalescent COVID-19. The chain joins TRBV19 to TRBJ2-1; 11 nucleotides match TRBD2. This CDR3 is CASSITSGSSLQFF. CDR3 nucleotides: TGTGCCAGTAGTATCACTAGCGGGAGTAGCCTACAGTTCTTC.